This TCR beta chain was found in a study of beta chain features in type 1 diabetes. The wider study: Patients did not differ from healthy donors in age, gender or cell yield.

This CDR3 contains 15 residues. Trimming at V came to 2 bases and at J to 4 bases, leaving 3 bases not matched to a gene. CDR1 MGHRA and CDR2 YSYEKL come from the germline V gene. The investigators reverse transcribed all of the isolated RNA, so they sequenced expressed TCRB transcripts. An average of about 3.4 million reads was obtained for naive, central memory and regulatory T cell samples. Sequencing was performed with immunoSEQ multiplex PCR; in TCRdb, only in-frame clones are kept and a portion is missing. This sample has some 150,000 clones; 8.5% to 12% occur once, and the top ten carry approximately 1.3%. One heparinised draw of blood, averaging about 110 mL, came from each donor. In this sample, this clone turned up a few times.

The receptor was derived from a man between 18 and 29 years old in good health. The sample taken for sequencing was naive CD4+ T cells from blood. The gene calls are TRBV4-1 and TRBJ2-2; 8 nucleotides line up with TRBD1. The CDR3 loop reads CASSQLGTGTGELFF. The CDR3 region has the DNA TGCGCCAGCAGCCAACTTGGGACAGGCACCGGGGAGCTGTTTTTT.